Sequencing of this T cell receptor (beta chain) was carried out in a study of T cell responses to AZD1222 COVID-19 vaccine. In the study overall: Doses given second, at about 4 or about 12 weeks, were pooled.

Points on this clone: The antigen remains unidentified.

Whole-study results and caveats: The reported proportion of spike-specific TCRs targeting unmutated variant regions was nearly half.

Assay: immunoSEQ multiplex PCR; the TCRdb copy retains only in-frame clones and omits some. The data contain fewer than 200,000 clones, 85% to 90% of them singletons. This CDR3 is 15 amino acids long. V gave up 0 bases and J gave up 7 bases; unmatched junction bases: 3. Germline V gene lookup returns CDR1 SGHDT and CDR2 YYEEEE. The sample was peripheral blood, taken on day 0 of AZD1222 vaccination. This clonotype originated in an adult in good health. The chain uses TRBV5-6 and TRBJ1-6, with 8 bases identical to TRBD1. For the CDR3, the DNA is TGTGCCAGCAGCTTGGCCGACAGGGGCAATTCACCCCTCCACTTT. Translated, it gives CASSLADRGNSPLHF.